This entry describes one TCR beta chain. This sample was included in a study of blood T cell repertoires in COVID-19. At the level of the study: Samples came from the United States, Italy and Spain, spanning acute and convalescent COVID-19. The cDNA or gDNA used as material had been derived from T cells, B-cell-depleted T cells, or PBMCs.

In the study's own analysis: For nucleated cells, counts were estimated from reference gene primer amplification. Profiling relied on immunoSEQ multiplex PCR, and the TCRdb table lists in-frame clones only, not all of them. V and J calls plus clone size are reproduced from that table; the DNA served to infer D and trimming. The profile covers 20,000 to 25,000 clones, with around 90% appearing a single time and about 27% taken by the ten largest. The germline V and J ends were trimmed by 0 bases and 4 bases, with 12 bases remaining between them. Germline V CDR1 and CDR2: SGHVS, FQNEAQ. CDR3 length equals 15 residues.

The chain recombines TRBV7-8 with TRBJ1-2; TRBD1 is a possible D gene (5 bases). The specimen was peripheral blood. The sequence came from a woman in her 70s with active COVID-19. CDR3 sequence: CASSLAIQAPYGYTF. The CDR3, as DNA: TGTGCCAGCAGCTTAGCGATACAGGCTCCCTATGGCTACACCTTC.